Presented here are 7 T cell receptor beta chains from one specimen sequenced in a study of T cell repertoires in cytomegalovirus infection. TCRdb reprocessed the reads with MiXCR, giving one entry per CDR3 protein. The sample records more than 650,000 distinct CDR3 sequences, 35% to 40% being singletons. Sequencing input: PBMCs. The origin of the receptors is a human donor in good health (CMV status not recorded). Some clones in this sample may be carry-over from other donors' samples.

This clonotype was observed at least ten times. This chain connects TRBV18 to TRBJ2-7; 10 bases are a match to TRBD2. The CDR3 length is 16 residues. The V gene's germline CDR1 is KGHSH and CDR2 LQKENI. The V gene end was trimmed by 0 bases and the J gene end by 3 bases; junction bases not matched to a gene: 5. The CDR3 reads CASSPPGTSVLYEQYF. In DNA, the CDR3 is TGTGCCAGCTCACCACCAGGGACTAGCGTTCTCTACGAGCAGTACTTC. The full variable domain, with the rest looked up from reference TRBV18 and TRBJ2-7, is NAGVMQNPRHLVRRRGQEARLRCSPMKGHSHVYWYRQLPEEGLKFMVYLQKENIIDESGMPKERFSAEFPKEGPSILRIQQVVRGDSAAYFCASSPPGTSVLYEQYFGPGTRLTVT.

The chain has TRBV6-6 and TRBJ1-2, with D unresolved. There are 12 residues in the CDR3. From germline, CDR1 is MNHNY and CDR2 SVGAGI (reference sequence). In nucleotides, the CDR3 is TGTGCGTCGAGAAGGGCCGACTATGGCTACACCTTC. Amino acid sequence: CASRRADYGYTF.

This clonotype was picked up many times. The chain uses TRBV28 and TRBJ2-3; 10 nucleotides match TRBD1. Germline V lookup: CDR1 MDHEN, CDR2 SYDVKM. The CDR3 is made up of 15 amino acids. Germline trimming cut 9 bases from V and 3 bases from J; bases unmatched to any gene: 9. CDR3 bases: TGTGCCAGTAGTCTACCGGGACAGGGGACAGATACGCAGTATTTT. This sequence encodes CASSLPGQGTDTQYF.

This chain's CDR3 is CASSPGRGYNEQFF. The CDR3 DNA sequence: TGTGCCAGCAGTCCCGGACGGGGCTACAATGAGCAGTTCTTC. J is TRBJ2-1 and V is TRBV6-1; TRBD2 is a possible D gene (5 bases). The V end was cut by 5 bases, the J end by 3 bases, with 11 bases between. In germline, CDR1 is MNHNS, CDR2 SASEGT. The CDR3 is made up of 14 amino acids.

About this clonotype: One end of the junction fails to match germline, which may point to a read error. The chain is built from TRBV7-4 and TRBJ2-3, with D unclear. Germline V gene lookup returns CDR1 SGHVT and CDR2 SQSDAQ. The CDR3 contains 13 residues. CDR3 loop: CASSLAPPDAQYF. In nucleotides, the CDR3 is TGTGCCAGCAGCTTAGCCCCTCCAGATGCGCAGTATTTT.

This clonotype was detected a few times. The genes are TRBV19 and TRBJ1-5, with D hard to call. Germline V gene lookup returns CDR1 LNHDA and CDR2 SQIVND (reference sequence). The germline V and J ends were trimmed by 3 bases and 5 bases, with 11 bases remaining between them. The CDR3 is made up of 14 amino acids. DNA of the CDR3: TGTGCCAGTAGTATCGGCAGCACCTATCAGCCCCAGCATTTT. Residues: CASSIGSTYQPQHF.

This clonotype was observed a handful of times. The chain is built from TRBV7-4 and TRBJ1-1; D is perhaps TRBD1 (5 bases). This CDR3 is built from 14 residues. The V end lost 5 bases, the J end lost 5 bases, and 15 bases lay between the germline ends. Germline V gives CDR1 SGHVT, CDR2 SQSDAQ. The CDR3 DNA sequence: TGTGCCAGCAGCCAATGGGGGGGAAAAACTGAAGCTTTCTTT. It translates to CASSQWGGKTEAFF.